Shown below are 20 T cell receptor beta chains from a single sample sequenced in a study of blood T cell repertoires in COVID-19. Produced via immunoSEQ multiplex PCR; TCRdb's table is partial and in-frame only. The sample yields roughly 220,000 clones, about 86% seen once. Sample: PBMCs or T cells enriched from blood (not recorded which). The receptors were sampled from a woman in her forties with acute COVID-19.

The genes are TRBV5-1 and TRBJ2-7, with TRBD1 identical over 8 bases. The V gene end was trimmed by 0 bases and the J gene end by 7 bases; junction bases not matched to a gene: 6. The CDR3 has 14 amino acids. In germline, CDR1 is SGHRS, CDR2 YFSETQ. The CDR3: CASSLGQGSLEQYF. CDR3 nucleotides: TGCGCCAGCAGCTTGGGACAGGGGAGTTTAGAGCAGTACTTC. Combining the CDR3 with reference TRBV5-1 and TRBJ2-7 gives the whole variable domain KAGVTQTPRYLIKTRGQQVTLSCSPISGHRSVSWYQQTPGQGLQFLFEYFSETQRNKGNFPGRFSGRQFSNSRSEMNVSTLELGDSALYLCASSLGQGSLEQYFGPGTRLTVT.

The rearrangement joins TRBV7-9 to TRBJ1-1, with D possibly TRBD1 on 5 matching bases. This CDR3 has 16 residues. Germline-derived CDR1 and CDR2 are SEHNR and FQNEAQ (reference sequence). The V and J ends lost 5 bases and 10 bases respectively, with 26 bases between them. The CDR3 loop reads CASSAPAGEPPSGAFF. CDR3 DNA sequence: TGTGCCAGCAGCGCCCCCGCGGGGGAACCCCCCTCGGGAGCTTTCTTT.

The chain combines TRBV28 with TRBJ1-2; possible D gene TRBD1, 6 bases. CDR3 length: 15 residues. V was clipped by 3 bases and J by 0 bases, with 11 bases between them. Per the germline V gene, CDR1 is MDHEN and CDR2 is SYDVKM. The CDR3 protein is CASSLAAGANYGYTF. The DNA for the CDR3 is TGTGCCAGCAGTTTGGCGGCAGGGGCTAACTATGGCTACACCTTC.

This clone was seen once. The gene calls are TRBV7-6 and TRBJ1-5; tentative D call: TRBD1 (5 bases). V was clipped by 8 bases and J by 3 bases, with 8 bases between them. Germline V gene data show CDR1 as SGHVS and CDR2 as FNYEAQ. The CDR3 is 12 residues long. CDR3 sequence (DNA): TGTGCCAGCTGCAGGGTCAATCAGCCCCAGCATTTT. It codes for CASCRVNQPQHF. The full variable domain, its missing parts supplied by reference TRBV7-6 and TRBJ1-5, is GAGVSQSPRYKVTKRGQDVALRCDPISGHVSLYWYRQALGQGPEFLTYFNYEAQQDKSGLPNDRFSAERPEGSISTLTIQRTEQRDSAMYRCASCRVNQPQHFGDGTRLSIL.

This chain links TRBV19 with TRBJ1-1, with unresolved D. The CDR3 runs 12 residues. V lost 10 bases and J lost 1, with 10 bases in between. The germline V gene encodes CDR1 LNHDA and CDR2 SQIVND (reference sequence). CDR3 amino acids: CATTGSNTEAFF. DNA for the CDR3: TGTGCCACTACCGGGTCGAACACTGAAGCTTTCTTT.

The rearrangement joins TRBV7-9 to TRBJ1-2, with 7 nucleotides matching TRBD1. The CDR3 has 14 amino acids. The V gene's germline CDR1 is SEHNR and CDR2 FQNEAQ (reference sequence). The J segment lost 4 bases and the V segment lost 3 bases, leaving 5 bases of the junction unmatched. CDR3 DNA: TGTGCCAGCAGCTTCGACAGGGCGAGCTATGGCTACACCTTC. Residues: CASSFDRASYGYTF.

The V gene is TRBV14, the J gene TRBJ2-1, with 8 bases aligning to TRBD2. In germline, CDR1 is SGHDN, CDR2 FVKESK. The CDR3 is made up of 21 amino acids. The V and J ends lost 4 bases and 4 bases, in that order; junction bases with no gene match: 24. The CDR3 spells CASSLLTSAGRAFTRYNEQFF. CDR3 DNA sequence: TGTGCCAGCAGCCTCCTAACCTCCGCCGGGAGGGCCTTTACAAGGTACAATGAGCAGTTCTTC.

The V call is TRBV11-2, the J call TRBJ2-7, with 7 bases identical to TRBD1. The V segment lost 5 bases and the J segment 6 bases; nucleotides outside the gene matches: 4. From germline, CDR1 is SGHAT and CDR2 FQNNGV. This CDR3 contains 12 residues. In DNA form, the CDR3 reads TGTGCCAGCAGCCGACAGGGCGGCGAGCAGTACTTC. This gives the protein CASSRQGGEQYF.

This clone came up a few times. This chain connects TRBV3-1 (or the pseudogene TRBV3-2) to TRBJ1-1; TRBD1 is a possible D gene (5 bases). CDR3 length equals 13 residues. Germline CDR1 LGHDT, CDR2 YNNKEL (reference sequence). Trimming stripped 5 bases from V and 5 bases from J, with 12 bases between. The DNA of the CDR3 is TGTGCCAGCAGCTCAGGGCTGGGGACTGAAGCTTTCTTT. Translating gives CASSSGLGTEAFF.

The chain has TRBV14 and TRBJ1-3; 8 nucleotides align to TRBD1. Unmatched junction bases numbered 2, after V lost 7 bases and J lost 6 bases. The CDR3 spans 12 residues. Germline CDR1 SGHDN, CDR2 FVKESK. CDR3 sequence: CASMTGVNTIYF. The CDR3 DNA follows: TGTGCCAGCATGACAGGGGTAAACACCATATATTTT.

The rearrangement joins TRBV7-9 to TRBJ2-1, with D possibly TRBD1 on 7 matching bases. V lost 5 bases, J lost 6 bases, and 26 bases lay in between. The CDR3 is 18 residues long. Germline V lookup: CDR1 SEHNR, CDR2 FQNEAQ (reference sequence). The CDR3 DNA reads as TGTGCCAGCAGCCCAACAGGGGAGGCCAATCTGAGGCTCAATGAGCAGTTCTTC. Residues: CASSPTGEANLRLNEQFF. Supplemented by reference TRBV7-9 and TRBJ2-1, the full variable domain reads DTGVSQNPRHKITKRGQNVTFRCDPISEHNRLYWYRQTLGQGPEFLTYFQNEAQLEKSRLLSDRFSAERPKGSFSTLEIQRTEQGDSAMYLCASSPTGEANLRLNEQFFGPGTRLTVL.

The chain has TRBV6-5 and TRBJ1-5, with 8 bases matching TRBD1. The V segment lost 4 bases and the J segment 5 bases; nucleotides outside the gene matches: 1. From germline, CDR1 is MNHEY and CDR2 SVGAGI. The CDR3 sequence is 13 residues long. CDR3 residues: CASSLTGDQPQHF. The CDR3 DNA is TGTGCCAGCAGTTTGACAGGGGATCAGCCCCAGCATTTT.

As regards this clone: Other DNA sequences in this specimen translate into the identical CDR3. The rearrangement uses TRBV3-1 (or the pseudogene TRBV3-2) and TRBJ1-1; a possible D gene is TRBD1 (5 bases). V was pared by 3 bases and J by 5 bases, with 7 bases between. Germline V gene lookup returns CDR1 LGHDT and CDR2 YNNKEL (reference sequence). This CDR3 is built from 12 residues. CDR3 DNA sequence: TGTGCCAGCAGCCACGGACAAACTGAAGCTTTCTTT. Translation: CASSHGQTEAFF.

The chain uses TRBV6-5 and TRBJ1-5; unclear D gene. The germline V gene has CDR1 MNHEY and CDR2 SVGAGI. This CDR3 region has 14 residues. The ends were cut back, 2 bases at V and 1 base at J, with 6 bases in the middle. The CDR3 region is CASSYARSNQPQHF. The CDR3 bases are TGTGCCAGCAGTTACGCCAGGAGCAATCAGCCCCAGCATTTT.

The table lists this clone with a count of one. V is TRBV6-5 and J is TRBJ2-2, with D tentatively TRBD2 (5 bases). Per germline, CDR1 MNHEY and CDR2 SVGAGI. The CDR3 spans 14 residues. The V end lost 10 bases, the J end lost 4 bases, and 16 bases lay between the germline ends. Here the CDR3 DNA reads TGTGCCACCCGATGGGAGTCGACCACCGGGGAGCTGTTTTTT. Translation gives CATRWESTTGELFF.

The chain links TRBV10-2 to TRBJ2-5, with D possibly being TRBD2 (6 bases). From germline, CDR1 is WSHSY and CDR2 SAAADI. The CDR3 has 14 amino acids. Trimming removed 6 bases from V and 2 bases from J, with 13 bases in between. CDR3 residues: CASSLSGRQETQYF. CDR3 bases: TGCGCCAGCAGCCTATCAGGGAGGCAAGAGACCCAGTACTTC.

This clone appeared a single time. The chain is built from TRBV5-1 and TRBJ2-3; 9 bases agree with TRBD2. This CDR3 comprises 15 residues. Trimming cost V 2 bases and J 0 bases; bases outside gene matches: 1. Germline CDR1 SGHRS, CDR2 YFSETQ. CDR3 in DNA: TGCGCCAGCAGCTTTAGCGGGGGAAGCACAGATACGCAGTATTTT. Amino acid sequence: CASSFSGGSTDTQYF.

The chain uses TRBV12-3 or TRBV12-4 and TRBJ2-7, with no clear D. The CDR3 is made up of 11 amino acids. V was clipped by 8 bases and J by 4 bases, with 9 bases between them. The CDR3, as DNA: TGTGCCAGCGCAAGGAGTTACGAGCAGTACTTC. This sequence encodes CASARSYEQYF.

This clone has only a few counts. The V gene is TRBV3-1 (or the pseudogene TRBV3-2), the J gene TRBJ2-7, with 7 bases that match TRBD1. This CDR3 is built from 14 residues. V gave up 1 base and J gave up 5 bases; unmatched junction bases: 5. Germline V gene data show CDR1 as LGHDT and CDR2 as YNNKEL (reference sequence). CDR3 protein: CASSQGFRGNEQYF. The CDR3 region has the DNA TGTGCCAGCAGCCAAGGTTTCAGGGGGAACGAGCAGTACTTC.

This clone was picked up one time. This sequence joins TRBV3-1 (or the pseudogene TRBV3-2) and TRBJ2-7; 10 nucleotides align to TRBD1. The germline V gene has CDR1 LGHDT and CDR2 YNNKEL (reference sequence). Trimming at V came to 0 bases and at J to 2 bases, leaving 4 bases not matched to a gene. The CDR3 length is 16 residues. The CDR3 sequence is CASSQDPGQGTYEQYF. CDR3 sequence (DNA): TGTGCCAGCAGCCAAGATCCGGGACAGGGGACCTACGAGCAGTACTTC.